Each of the 17 T cell receptor beta chains below was sequenced from the same sample in a study of CD8+ T cells in alopecia areata. The treatment: oral pan-JAK inhibitor, 5-10 mg twice daily. Reverse transcription of extracted RNA yielded cDNA, which provided the sequencing template. TCRdb keeps only in-frame clones here, not all; method: immunoSEQ multiplex PCR. The table records 200,000 or so clones, 30% to 40% of them present only once. The material sequenced was CD4+ T cells sorted from blood, taken at approximately week 30, from a patient treated with tofacitinib. These receptors were obtained from a human donor with alopecia areata.

About this clone: Within the sample, other DNA sequences also encode this same CDR3. The V and J genes are TRBV30 and TRBJ1-5; unclear D gene. Germline CDR1 GTSNPN, CDR2 SVGIG (reference sequence). This CDR3 region has 13 residues. Trimming took 0 bases from V and 2 from J, leaving 5 bases between them. In nucleotides, the CDR3 is TGTGCCTGGAGTGTGTCAGGCAATCAGCCCCAGCATTTT. Protein product: CAWSVSGNQPQHF. The variable domain in full, with the rest retrieved from reference TRBV30 and TRBJ1-5, is SQTIHQWPATLVQPVGSPLSLECTVEGTSNPNLYWYRQAAGRGLQLLFYSVGIGQISSEVPQNLSASRPQDRQFILSSKKLLLSDSGFYLCAWSVSGNQPQHFGDGTRLSIL.

This clone was detected only a few times. The rearrangement joins TRBV29-1 to TRBJ1-2; a possible D gene is TRBD1 (5 bases). CDR1 SQVTM and CDR2 ANQGSEA come from the germline V gene. There are 14 residues in the CDR3. Trimming took off 2 bases at V and 1 base at J, with 11 bases between the two ends. The CDR3 region has the DNA TGCAGCGTTGAAACAGGATGGGGTAACTATGGCTACACCTTC. It encodes CSVETGWGNYGYTF.

The V call is TRBV7-2, the J call TRBJ2-5; 11 bases are shared with TRBD2. Germline V gives CDR1 SGHTA, CDR2 FQGNSA. This CDR3 has 16 amino acids. The ends lost 3 bases at V and 4 bases at J; junction bases unmatched: 7. CDR3 residues: CASSFRSGRGGETQYF. The CDR3 DNA reads as TGTGCCAGCAGCTTCCGTAGCGGGAGGGGGGGAGAGACCCAGTACTTC.

This clone was observed a handful of times. The chain is built from TRBV29-1 and TRBJ1-3; perhaps TRBD1 as D (6 bases). The germline V gene encodes CDR1 SQVTM and CDR2 ANQGSEA. Trimming removed 5 bases at V and 0 bases at J, with 14 bases between. CDR3 length: 15 residues. The CDR3 spells CSVSAGAGSGNTIYF. CDR3 sequence (DNA): TGCAGCGTTTCTGCAGGGGCCGGCTCTGGAAACACCATATATTTT.

The genes are TRBV6-1 and TRBJ2-7; tentative D call: TRBD2 (5 bases). Per the germline V gene, CDR1 is MNHNS and CDR2 is SASEGT. CDR3 length: 15 amino acids. Trimming pared 6 bases from V and 3 bases from J, leaving 18 bases between. The CDR3 sequence is CASRDGIWRNYEQYF. For the CDR3, the DNA is TGTGCCAGCAGGGACGGGATTTGGCGCAACTACGAGCAGTACTTC.

The sample holds a few counts of this clone. The chain has TRBV14 and TRBJ1-2; no clear D. The germline V and J ends were trimmed by 0 bases and 3 bases, with 8 bases remaining between them. The CDR3 has 14 amino acids. CDR1 is SGHDN, CDR2 FVKESK, per germline. The CDR3 region is CASSQETVDYGYTF. Written as DNA, the CDR3 is TGTGCCAGCAGCCAAGAAACAGTGGACTATGGCTACACCTTC.

This clone was found a few times. The gene calls are TRBV29-1 and TRBJ1-2, with D possibly matching TRBD1 (6 bases). There are 12 residues in the CDR3. CDR1 and CDR2 from the germline V gene are SQVTM and ANQGSEA. The germline V and J ends were trimmed by 6 bases and 4 bases, with 12 bases remaining between them. The CDR3 reads CSVLRTAYGYTF. The CDR3 DNA reads TGCAGCGTCCTCAGGACAGCCTATGGCTACACCTTC. The full variable domain, its missing parts supplied by reference TRBV29-1 and TRBJ1-2, is SAVISQKPSRDICQRGTSLTIQCQVDSQVTMMFWYRQQPGQSLTLIATANQGSEATYESGFVIDKFPISRPNLTFSTLTVSNMSPEDSSIYLCSVLRTAYGYTFGSGTRLTVV.

The V and J genes are TRBV20-1 and TRBJ1-1, with D perhaps TRBD1 (5 bases). The germline V gene encodes CDR1 DFQATT and CDR2 SNEGSKA (reference sequence). Trimming cost V 6 bases and J 7 bases, with 12 bases left between them. The CDR3 covers 11 residues. The CDR3 DNA sequence: TGCAGTGCCCGGGGGGACGGTGAAGCTTTCTTT. This encodes CSARGDGEAFF.

The chain joins TRBV30 to TRBJ1-2; D is perhaps TRBD1 (6 bases). The CDR3 covers 14 residues. V dropped 3 bases and J dropped 0 bases, with 11 bases sitting between them. Germline loops: CDR1 GTSNPN, CDR2 SVGIG (reference sequence). CDR3: CAWSNRATNYGYTF. In DNA, the CDR3 is TGTGCCTGGAGCAACAGGGCTACTAACTATGGCTACACCTTC.

This chain connects TRBV5-1 to TRBJ1-2, with a tentative D call TRBD1 (6 bases). V shed 0 bases and J shed 10 bases, with 13 bases lying between them. The CDR3 length is 13 residues. Germline values: CDR1 SGHRS, CDR2 YFSETQ. For the CDR3, the DNA is TGCGCCAGCAGCTTGGGCAACAGGGTAGACTACACCTTC. This codes for CASSLGNRVDYTF. Looking up the rest from reference TRBV5-1 and TRBJ1-2 gives the full variable domain: KAGVTQTPRYLIKTRGQQVTLSCSPISGHRSVSWYQQTPGQGLQFLFEYFSETQRNKGNFPGRFSGRQFSNSRSEMNVSTLELGDSALYLCASSLGNRVDYTFGSGTRLTVV.

As regards this clone: This specimen includes other DNA sequences encoding the same CDR3. The rearrangement links TRBV29-1 to TRBJ2-1, with D unclear. This CDR3 has 10 amino acids. Trimming left V 4 bases short and J 6 bases short, with 4 bases between. CDR1 is SQVTM, CDR2 ANQGSEA, per germline. CDR3: CSVGVNEQFF. The CDR3 coding sequence is TGCAGCGTTGGGGTCAATGAGCAGTTCTTC.

This chain links TRBV2 with TRBJ2-3; 8 nucleotides agree with TRBD2. CDR1 is SNHLY and CDR2 is FYNNEI in the germline V gene. The CDR3 covers 17 residues. With V trimmed by 2 bases and J by 0 bases, 7 bases remained unmatched. The DNA of the CDR3 is TGTGCCAGCAGTGAATACTCCGGGGGGGATAGCACAGATACGCAGTATTTT. Its protein is CASSEYSGGDSTDTQYF. Filled out from reference TRBV2 and TRBJ2-3, the complete variable domain reads EPEVTQTPSHQVTQMGQEVILRCVPISNHLYFYWYRQILGQKVEFLVSFYNNEISEKSEIFDDQFSVERPDGSNFTLKIRSTKLEDSAMYFCASSEYSGGDSTDTQYFGPGTRLTVL.

The CDR3 loop is CASSSSTGANTEAFF. The CDR3 coding sequence is TGTGCCAGCAGCTCTAGTACGGGTGCGAACACTGAAGCTTTCTTT. V and J are TRBV7-9 and TRBJ1-1; D not resolved. V lost 4 bases, J lost 1 base, and 13 bases lay in between. The CDR3 contains 15 residues. Germline CDR1 SEHNR, CDR2 FQNEAQ (reference sequence).

This clone was counted only a few times. The gene calls are TRBV30 and TRBJ1-2; D is undetermined. Germline V gives CDR1 GTSNPN, CDR2 SVGIG (reference sequence). The germline V and J ends were trimmed by 0 bases and 7 bases, with 9 bases remaining between them. This CDR3 has 12 residues. CDR3 nucleotide sequence: TGTGCCTGGAGTGTCTCCCCGGGTGGCTACACCTTC. This sequence encodes CAWSVSPGGYTF.

This clone was seen a handful of times. The rearrangement uses TRBV29-1 and TRBJ1-4, with unresolved D. Germline assignment: CDR1 SQVTM and CDR2 ANQGSEA. Trimming pared 7 bases from V and 8 bases from J, leaving 17 bases between. There are 13 residues in the CDR3. CDR3 loop: CSGLTGGSEKLFF. DNA of the CDR3: TGCAGCGGCCTGACTGGCGGAAGCGAAAAACTGTTTTTT.

V gene TRBV7-9 combines with J gene TRBJ1-1, with no clear D. Trimming pared 2 bases from V and 2 bases from J, leaving 12 bases between. There are 15 residues in the CDR3. CDR1 and CDR2 (germline): SEHNR, FQNEAQ (reference sequence). The CDR3 loop is CASSLYPGDNTEAFF. CDR3 DNA sequence: TGTGCCAGCAGCTTATATCCAGGAGATAACACTGAAGCTTTCTTT.

V gene TRBV7-2 combines with J gene TRBJ2-5; unclear D gene. Trimming shortened V by 5 bases and J by 1 base, and 5 bases separated the two germline ends. CDR3 size: 12 residues. Per germline, CDR1 SGHTA and CDR2 FQGNSA. The CDR3 nucleotides are TGTGCCAGCAGCCGATCCCAAGAGACCCAGTACTTC. Its translation is CASSRSQETQYF. The full variable domain, with the rest looked up from reference TRBV7-2 and TRBJ2-5, is GAGVSQSPSNKVTEKGKDVELRCDPISGHTALYWYRQSLGQGLEFLIYFQGNSAPDKSGLPSDRFSAERTGGSVSTLTIQRTQQEDSAVYLCASSRSQETQYFGPGTRLLVL.